Listed below are T cell receptor beta chains from one sample, sequenced in a study of blood T cell repertoires in COVID-19. The repertoire was sequenced with immunoSEQ multiplex PCR; TCRdb's copy has only in-frame clones and lacks some. The data show approximately 430,000 clones, 86% seen once. The specimen sequenced was peripheral blood. Receptors were obtained from a woman aged 25 to 39 with active or convalescent COVID-19. Both conserved end residues are part of each CDR3. Fields, in order: J gene, clone size, D gene, V gene, CDR3 protein, CDR3 DNA. D genes are given only for firm matches. The size of a clone is reported for some rows only, either as once, few or many, or as a class for expanded clones.

TRBJ2-3,.,.,TRBV7-7,CASSKSGSGADTQYF,TGTGCCAGCAGCAAATCGGGATCCGGGGCAGATACGCAGTATTTT
TRBJ2-5,.,.,TRBV19,CASSIGTEPYQETQYF,TGTGCCAGTAGTATAGGAACAGAGCCCTACCAAGAGACCCAGTACTTC
TRBJ1-1,few,TRBD1,TRBV5-1,CASSLGQANEAFF,TGCGCCAGCAGCCTAGGACAGGCGAATGAAGCTTTCTTT
TRBJ2-7,.,.,TRBV5-4,CTSRSADSGEQYF,TGTACCAGCAGATCGGCCGATTCGGGAGAGCAGTACTTC
TRBJ2-3,many,TRBD2,TRBV29-1,CSVSPQGTSGGLDTQYF,TGCAGCGTTTCACCCCAAGGGACTAGCGGGGGGTTAGATACGCAGTATTTT
TRBJ1-5,.,.,TRBV23-1,CASSQSGPYINQPQHF,TGCGCCAGCAGTCAATCGGGGCCATATATTAATCAGCCCCAGCATTTT
TRBJ1-5,.,.,TRBV19,CASSISQDSNQPQHF,TGTGCCAGTAGTATAAGTCAGGATAGCAATCAGCCCCAGCATTTT
TRBJ1-1,.,.,TRBV5-4,CASSSTYTEAFF,TGTGCCAGCAGCTCAACTTACACTGAAGCTTTCTTT
TRBJ2-7,.,TRBD2,TRBV4-2,CASSQLTGTSGIYEQYF,TGTGCCAGCAGCCAGCTCACCGGGACTAGCGGGATTTACGAGCAGTACTTC
TRBJ1-2,.,.,TRBV6-1,CASSDVQGASNYGYTF,TGTGCCAGCAGTGATGTCCAGGGTGCTTCTAACTATGGCTACACCTTC
TRBJ2-5,.,.,TRBV19,CASSYSFGGETQYF,TGTGCCAGTAGTTATAGCTTTGGGGGGGAGACCCAGTACTTC
TRBJ1-2,.,TRBD1,TRBV6-5,CASRPTGGDGYTF,TGTGCCAGCAGACCTACAGGGGGCGATGGCTACACCTTC
TRBJ1-1,.,TRBD1,TRBV18,CASSPQTGGSTEAFF,TGTGCCAGCTCACCACAGACAGGGGGAAGCACTGAAGCTTTCTTT
TRBJ1-4,.,.,TRBV7-9,CASSWGRGQLNEKLFF,TGTGCCAGCAGCTGGGGTCGCGGACAATTAAATGAAAAACTGTTTTTT
TRBJ2-1,.,.,TRBV13,CASSPVQGGSYNEQFF,TGTGCCAGCAGCCCCGTCCAGGGTGGTAGCTACAATGAGCAGTTCTTC
TRBJ1-1,.,TRBD1,TRBV19,CASSSDRGNTEAFF,TGTGCCAGTAGTTCAGACAGGGGGAACACTGAAGCTTTCTTT
TRBJ1-1,.,TRBD1,TRBV20-1,CSASPAGGLNTEAFF,TGCAGTGCTAGTCCCGCAGGGGGACTGAACACTGAAGCTTTCTTT
TRBJ2-3,.,TRBD1,TRBV4-2,CASRTDRGADTQYF,TGTGCCAGCAGAACAGACAGGGGTGCAGATACGCAGTATTTT
TRBJ2-1,.,.,TRBV9,CASSVARFNEQFF,TGTGCCAGCAGCGTAGCGCGTTTCAATGAGCAGTTCTTC
TRBJ1-3,.,.,TRBV18,CASSPSDTLSGNTIYF,TGTGCCAGCTCACCCTCGGACACGCTCTCTGGAAACACCATATATTTT
TRBJ1-5,.,.,TRBV11-2,CASIPSTGNQPQHF,TGTGCCAGCATTCCATCGACAGGCAATCAGCCCCAGCATTTT
TRBJ2-7,once,TRBD2,TRBV27,CASSYPPGSGGPYEQYF,TGTGCCAGCAGTTACCCCCCGGGTAGCGGGGGCCCCTACGAGCAGTACTTC
TRBJ1-1,.,.,TRBV29-1,CSDTGMNTEAFF,TGCAGCGACACAGGGATGAACACTGAAGCTTTCTTT
TRBJ2-7,.,.,TRBV29-1,CSVLALGSYEQYF,TGCAGCGTTTTAGCACTAGGGTCCTACGAGCAGTACTTC
TRBJ2-7,.,.,TRBV25-1,CASAMAGQPGGQYF,TGTGCCAGCGCCATGGCGGGACAGCCCGGCGGGCAGTACTTC
TRBJ2-7,.,.,TRBV3-1/TRBV3-2,CASSPLGGDSYEQYF,TGTGCCAGCAGCCCATTGGGGGGAGACAGCTACGAGCAGTACTTC
TRBJ2-7,.,.,TRBV29-1,CSVEFAGFYEQYF,TGCAGCGTTGAATTTGCAGGTTTCTACGAGCAGTACTTC
TRBJ1-2,.,TRBD1,TRBV30,CAWSRTGGYGYTF,TGTGCCTGGAGTAGGACAGGGGGCTATGGCTACACCTTC
TRBJ1-2,.,.,TRBV12-3/TRBV12-4,CASSYQGGRGYTF,TGTGCCAGCAGTTACCAAGGGGGTAGGGGCTACACCTTC
TRBJ1-1,.,.,TRBV19,CASSTGKNTEAFF,TGTGCCAGTAGTACAGGAAAAAACACTGAAGCTTTCTTT
TRBJ2-5,.,.,TRBV4-1,CASSQEPPGQGGETQYF,TGCGCCAGCAGCCAAGAGCCCCCCGGGCAGGGTGGGGAGACCCAGTACTTC
TRBJ1-6,once,.,TRBV11-2,CASSLSGQGNSPLHF,TGTGCCAGCAGCTTATCCGGACAAGGTAATTCACCCCTCCACTTT
TRBJ1-1,once,.,TRBV3-1/TRBV3-2,CASSQENAGTEAFF,TGTGCCAGCAGCCAAGAGAACGCGGGCACTGAAGCTTTCTTT
TRBJ1-1,.,TRBD1,TRBV7-9,CASSLKGAGSTWDTEAFF,TGTGCCAGCAGCTTAAAGGGGGCAGGATCAACGTGGGACACTGAAGCTTTCTTT
TRBJ1-3,once,TRBD1,TRBV3-1/TRBV3-2,CASSPSGQGGNTIYF,TGTGCCAGCAGCCCTTCTGGACAGGGAGGAAACACCATATATTTT
TRBJ1-1,.,.,TRBV19,CASIEGLNTEAFF,TGTGCCAGTATTGAGGGTTTGAACACTGAAGCTTTCTTT
TRBJ2-1,.,TRBD1,TRBV18,CASWDSLGNEQFF,TGTGCCAGCTGGGACAGTTTGGGGAATGAGCAGTTCTTC
TRBJ1-1,.,TRBD1,TRBV5-1,CASCLDRGHTEAFF,TGCGCCAGCTGTCTTGACAGGGGGCACACTGAAGCTTTCTTT
TRBJ2-1,.,.,TRBV5-1,CASSLGGEYNEQFF,TGCGCCAGCAGCTTGGGCGGGGAGTACAATGAGCAGTTCTTC
TRBJ2-1,.,TRBD2,TRBV5-4,CASTNIGGAGLHNEQFF,TGTGCCAGCACCAACATCGGGGGGGCAGGCCTACACAATGAGCAGTTCTTC
TRBJ2-1,.,.,TRBV4-1,CASSQENLIGVEQFF,TGCGCCAGCAGCCAAGAAAACCTTATTGGAGTTGAGCAGTTCTTC
TRBJ1-1,.,TRBD1,TRBV19,CASSIGQGYMNTEAFF,TGTGCCAGTAGTATCGGACAGGGATACATGAACACTGAAGCTTTCTTT
TRBJ2-7,.,.,TRBV27,CASSSWTEQYEQYF,TGTGCCAGCAGTTCGTGGACAGAACAATACGAGCAGTACTTC
TRBJ1-1,once,.,TRBV15,CATSRDLWQAEAFF,TGTGCCACCAGCAGAGATTTGTGGCAGGCTGAAGCTTTCTTT
TRBJ1-1,.,.,TRBV4-1,CASSHPATGKSTEAFF,TGCGCCAGCAGCCACCCCGCGACAGGCAAGAGCACTGAAGCTTTCTTT